This TCR beta chain was identified during a study of blood T cell repertoires in COVID-19. On the study more broadly: There were acute and convalescent COVID-19 samples, and they came from the United States, Italy and Spain.

Trimming stripped 5 bases from V and 1 base from J, with 20 bases between. The CDR3 covers 18 residues. CDR1 SGHVS and CDR2 FQNEAQ come from the germline V gene. Across under 25 US areas, participants ranged in age from roughly 18 to 89 years. The table came from immunoSEQ multiplex PCR; TCRdb's copy has only in-frame clones and leaves some out. The table records 250,000 to 300,000 clones, around 90% of them present only once. The material sequenced was PBMCs or T cells enriched from blood (not recorded which). The origin of this receptor is a woman aged 30 to 39 who had recovered from COVID-19. The V call is TRBV7-8, the J call TRBJ2-2, with TRBD2 as a possible D gene (6 bases). The CDR3 is CASSPNPVAAMNTGELFF. CDR3 coding DNA: TGTGCCAGCAGCCCAAACCCGGTAGCGGCAATGAACACCGGGGAGCTGTTTTTT.